One and the same sample provided the 19 T cell receptor beta chains below, sequenced in a study of long-term antiretroviral therapy in people with HIV. It was version v3.0 of the immunoSEQ assay that was run at survey level. The protocol was immunoSEQ multiplex PCR, while the TCRdb copy is restricted to in-frame clones and leaves out a portion. This table holds 25,000 to 30,000 clones, 90% found once. The sequencing used unsorted PBMCs, collected approximately 5.1 years after starting antiretroviral therapy. The receptors here all came from a woman between 40 and 50 years old with HIV.

The chain links TRBV11-2 to TRBJ1-1; a weak D match, TRBD1 (5 bases). The CDR3 has 12 amino acids. The V gene lost 3 bases and the J gene lost 8 bases, with 10 bases spanning the gap. Germline CDR1 and CDR2: SGHAT and FQNNGV. CDR3 sequence reads: CASSFTGEEAFF. For the CDR3, the DNA is TGTGCCAGCAGCTTCACAGGAGAGGAAGCTTTCTTT.

This CDR3 reads CASSLQGSGNTIYF. The DNA of the CDR3 is TGCGCCAGCAGCCTCCAGGGCTCTGGAAACACCATATATTTT. The chain uses TRBV4-1 and TRBJ1-3; weak D call: TRBD1 (5 bases). Germline V gene lookup returns CDR1 MGHRA and CDR2 YSYEKL. The CDR3 consists of 14 residues. The ends were cut back, 4 bases at V and 0 bases at J, with 7 bases in the middle.

This sequence joins TRBV7-9 and TRBJ2-7; no firm D call. The CDR3 has 12 residues. From germline, CDR1 is SEHNR and CDR2 FQNEAQ (reference sequence). Trimming took 3 bases from V and 6 from J, leaving 9 bases between them. CDR3 sequence reads: CASSFTSTEQYF. For the CDR3, the DNA is TGTGCCAGCAGCTTCACGTCTACCGAGCAGTACTTC.

In its sample, this clone was seen once. V gene TRBV7-6 combines with J gene TRBJ1-1; D is unresolved. CDR3 length: 15 amino acids. V dropped 5 bases and J dropped 3 bases, with 16 bases sitting between them. Germline lookup yields CDR1 SGHVS and CDR2 FNYEAQ. The CDR3 region has the DNA TGTGCCAGCAGCCAACTGAGGACCGGGGACACTGAAGCTTTCTTT. It translates to CASSQLRTGDTEAFF.

J is TRBJ2-7 and V is TRBV6-6; D may be TRBD2 (5 bases). Germline V lookup: CDR1 MNHNY, CDR2 SVGAGI (reference sequence). CDR3 size: 14 residues. V gave up 6 bases and J gave up 3 bases, with 15 bases separating them. The CDR3 DNA is TGTGCCAGCAGCCACCCCTCCGGGGTCTACGAGCAGTACTTC. Its translation: CASSHPSGVYEQYF.

This chain connects TRBV6-5 to TRBJ1-2; D gene unclear. CDR1 and CDR2 (germline): MNHEY, SVGAGI. Deletions cut 0 bases from V and 4 bases from J, with 12 bases between. The CDR3 spans 15 residues. In DNA form, the CDR3 reads TGTGCCAGCAGTTACTCGTCTTCCGGGAGCTATGGCTACACCTTC. Residues: CASSYSSSGSYGYTF.

The CDR3 sequence: CASSVLGGLADTQYF. The CDR3, as DNA: TGTGCCAGCAGCGTTTTGGGGGGGCTCGCGGATACGCAGTATTTT. The gene calls are TRBV7-8 and TRBJ2-3, with D possibly being TRBD2 (7 bases). Germline CDR1 and CDR2: SGHVS and FQNEAQ. The CDR3 totals 15 residues. The V and J ends lost 5 bases and 6 bases respectively, with 18 bases between them.

A remark on this clone: One end of the junction fails to match germline, which may point to a read error. The chain couples TRBV2 to TRBJ2-7; tentative D call: TRBD2 (5 bases). CDR3 length equals 11 residues. The germline gives CDR1 SNHLY, CDR2 FYNNEI. The CDR3 bases are TGTGCCGTCAACGAGAGGGCCGATACAGTCTTC. Translated, it gives CAVNERADTVF.

Only a few counts were recorded for this clone. The genes are TRBV5-1 and TRBJ2-5; 10 bases fit TRBD2. The germline V gene has CDR1 SGHRS and CDR2 YFSETQ. After removal of 0 bases from V and 5 bases from J, the junction contained 7 bases not matched to a gene. The CDR3 runs to 16 residues. For the CDR3, the DNA is TGCGCCAGCAGCTTGGGGCTAGCGGGAGTCGGGGAGACCCAGTACTTC. Its translation is CASSLGLAGVGETQYF.

The chain combines TRBV18 with TRBJ1-5, with 9 nucleotides matching TRBD1. The germline V gene encodes CDR1 KGHSH and CDR2 LQKENI. The trim removed 5 bases at V and 6 bases at J, leaving 11 bases unmatched. The CDR3 runs 16 residues. For the CDR3, the DNA is TGTGCCAGCTCAGAACAGGGGGCCCTCGCCGGTCAGCCCCAGCATTTT. Residues: CASSEQGALAGQPQHF.

V and J are TRBV7-6 and TRBJ2-5; TRBD2 matches at 7 bases. V gave up 3 bases and J gave up 5 bases; unmatched junction bases: 6. This CDR3 has 14 amino acids. Germline loops: CDR1 SGHVS, CDR2 FNYEAQ. The CDR3 region is CASSFRREVETQYF. CDR3 nucleotide sequence: TGTGCCAGCAGCTTTAGACGGGAGGTGGAGACCCAGTACTTC. The full variable domain, rest sourced from reference TRBV7-6 and TRBJ2-5, is GAGVSQSPRYKVTKRGQDVALRCDPISGHVSLYWYRQALGQGPEFLTYFNYEAQQDKSGLPNDRFSAERPEGSISTLTIQRTEQRDSAMYRCASSFRREVETQYFGPGTRLLVL.

CDR3 sequence reads: CATSRDRDRGRQGYTF. CDR3 DNA sequence: TGTGCCACCAGCAGGGACCGGGACAGGGGGCGACAAGGCTACACCTTC. V usage is TRBV15 and J usage is TRBJ1-2; 12 nucleotides line up with TRBD1. Germline loops: CDR1 LNHNV, CDR2 YYDKDF (reference sequence). The CDR3 consists of 16 residues. V was pared by 3 bases and J by 8 bases, with 10 bases of the junction left unmatched.

The chain has TRBV19 and TRBJ1-1, with a possible D match to TRBD1 (6 bases). Germline V CDR1 and CDR2: LNHDA, SQIVND (reference sequence). This CDR3 is built from 13 residues. Trimming removed 6 bases at V and 6 bases at J, with 14 bases between. The DNA for the CDR3 is TGTGCCAGTAGGGACAGCCTCTTCCCTGAAGCTTTCTTT. It codes for CASRDSLFPEAFF.

The chain recombines TRBV4-2 with TRBJ2-1; 12 bases fit TRBD2. V was clipped by 7 bases and J by 7 bases; unmatched bases: 17. This CDR3 is 18 amino acids long. CDR1 LGHNA and CDR2 YNFKEQ come from the germline V gene. The CDR3 DNA is TGTGCCAGCACCTTCGGATGGGAGACTAGCGGGAGTCAAAATGAGCAGTTCTTC. As protein: CASTFGWETSGSQNEQFF.

V is TRBV5-1 and J is TRBJ2-7, with 9 bases fitting TRBD2. With V trimmed by 2 bases and J by 3 bases, 3 bases remained unmatched. CDR1 and CDR2 (germline): SGHRS, YFSETQ. The CDR3 runs to 14 residues. CDR3 in amino acids: CASSFAREGYEQYF. DNA of the CDR3: TGCGCCAGCAGCTTTGCGCGGGAGGGCTACGAGCAGTACTTC.

The J gene is TRBJ1-4, the V gene TRBV6-1; perhaps TRBD1 as D (6 bases). Per germline, CDR1 MNHNS and CDR2 SASEGT. V lost 8 bases and J 4 bases, leaving 14 bases between the germline ends. The CDR3 length is 14 residues. In DNA form, the CDR3 reads TGTGCCAGCGGGACAAGATCATTTAATGAAAAACTGTTTTTT. Translating gives CASGTRSFNEKLFF.

This rearrangement joins TRBV29-1 to TRBJ2-7; D is unresolved. The V end lost 3 bases, the J end lost 3 bases, and 12 bases lay between the germline ends. The CDR3 covers 13 residues. Germline CDR1 SQVTM, CDR2 ANQGSEA. As DNA, the CDR3 is TGCAGCGTTGACGTAGGCTCAAACTACGAGCAGTACTTC. Translating gives CSVDVGSNYEQYF.

CDR3 nucleotides: TGTGCCAGCAGCTACCGGACAGGGATGAACACCGGGGAGCTGTTTTTT. Its protein is CASSYRTGMNTGELFF. The chain employs TRBV7-9 and TRBJ2-2, with TRBD1 matching over 8 bases. Germline lookup yields CDR1 SEHNR and CDR2 FQNEAQ (reference sequence). This CDR3 is 16 amino acids long. V trimming: 4 bases; J trimming: 1 base; junction bases outside the gene matches: 5.

The J gene is TRBJ2-2, the V gene TRBV19, with D perhaps matching TRBD1 (6 bases). Trimming shortened V by 8 bases and J by 0 bases, and 10 bases separated the two germline ends. Germline V lookup: CDR1 LNHDA, CDR2 SQIVND (reference sequence). This CDR3 spans 14 amino acids. This chain's CDR3 is CASVDSPNTGELFF. Written as DNA, the CDR3 is TGTGCCAGTGTGGACAGTCCGAACACCGGGGAGCTGTTTTTT.